The source of this TCR beta chain is a study of T-cell reconstitution after alpha-beta-depleted transplantation in children. Study findings and constraints: One year after transplant, T-cell counts and diversity came mostly from newly produced T cells. Several hundred expanded graft clones reportedly were the source of alpha-beta T cells about two months after transplant. The study traced high day-60 TCRbeta diversity in some patients to surviving recipient T cells and thymic progenitors.

A few counts support this clonotype. The antigen is not known. The library targeted TCRbeta and was prepared with unique molecular identifiers. TCRdb re-derived calls from the PCR reads in MiXCR, one entry per CDR3 protein. The table lists 250,000 to 350,000 distinct CDR3 sequences, around 25% of them singletons. This TCR was sampled from a male patient younger than 18 who had a stem cell transplant for acute lymphoblastic leukemia, so the T cells may come from the graft donor. This sample comprised PBMCs, mostly from graft donor cells, obtained 180 days after TCRalphabeta/CD19-depleted stem cell transplant.

The CDR3 region has the DNA TGTGCCAGCAGCCAAGATGTTGAAGAGACCCAGTACTTC. Its protein is CASSQDVEETQYF. The V call is TRBV3-1, the J call TRBJ2-5, with D uncertain. V was trimmed by 0 bases and J by 3 bases, leaving 5 bases between them. The length of the CDR3 is 13 residues. Germline-derived CDR1 and CDR2 are LGHDT and YNNKEL (reference sequence).